This T cell receptor beta chain was found in a study of long-term antiretroviral therapy in people with HIV. They ran version v3.0 of the immunoSEQ assay at survey level. Using immunoSEQ multiplex PCR, the repertoire was profiled, and TCRdb retains in-frame clones only, with some absent. The profile covers 25,000 or so clones, with over 90% appearing a single time and 10% to 13% taken by the ten largest. Inclusion required at least two post-ART and at least one pre-ART PBMC samples. Trimming left V 8 bases short and J 3 bases short, with 26 bases between. The CDR3 totals 17 residues. Germline lookup yields CDR1 SEHNR and CDR2 FQNEAQ (reference sequence). Concerning this clone itself: Its antigen is unknown.

Study-level findings and limits: Dominance of pre-ART expanded clones persisted, fluctuating and often declining after ART.

The V call is TRBV7-9, the J call TRBJ2-7; D gene unclear. Sequencing was performed on unsorted PBMCs, taken 6.2 years after starting antiretroviral therapy. The receptor was isolated from a man between 40 and 49 years old with HIV. For the CDR3, the DNA is TGTGCCAGCCTACCTATTGGGATTTCCCCGCAGCACTACGAGCAGTACTTC. Its protein product is CASLPIGISPQHYEQYF.